This entry concerns a single TCR beta chain. Its antigen is not yet known. Base-call qualities are not available, and no considerably larger clone is one nucleotide away. V lost 9 bases and J lost 0 bases; the stretch between them is 18 bases long. The cysteine opens and the phenylalanine closes a CDR3 of 15 amino acids. Just the 45-base CDR3 DNA is kept, in frame starting at base 1. Via the germline V gene, CDR1 is SGHRS and CDR2 YFSETQ. The source of the sample is a study of blood T cells in healthy people across ages (dated by TCRdb to between 2014 and 2016). About the investigation overall: In model experiments, roughly one uniquely barcoded TCR beta cDNA molecule per two T cells was captured by template switching. The donors were split into four age groups: young (average around 15 years), middle-aged (roughly 39), aged (around 67) and long-lived (about 82). To avoid experimental bias, donors of different ages were distributed randomly across sequencing lanes. Using the same blood draw, the study looked at two additional independent replicas of 1 million unique cDNA reads for two donors, one aged 18 to 30 and the other aged 80 or older. To track age-related changes in TCR beta repertoire diversity, the study relied on deep sequencing normalized with unique cDNA molecular identifiers.

The donors were about 40 Caucasian individuals from Russia, aged roughly 6 to 95 years, who were systemically healthy. Each donor gave 8 to 10 milliliters of peripheral blood, drawn into EDTA-treated Vacutainer tubes. Ficoll-Paque density-gradient centrifugation was used to isolate PBMCs, with at least 7 million obtained per sample. Trizol reagent was used to extract total RNA from the PBMCs, yielding at least 5 micrograms per sample. For every donor, flow cytometry on a PBMC aliquot measured the percentage of naive CD45RAhigh/CD27high T cells. Paper-wide results and their limitations: Since profiling was done on bulk unsorted PBMCs, naive and antigen-experienced compartments could not be conclusively compared. Estimates of total diversity based on one million sequenced T cells were considered lower bounds and underestimates. Donor CMV infection status was unknown, potentially confounding age-related changes in expanded clonotypes. Compared with the aged group, the long-lived group had more naive CD4+ T cells, fewer expanded clones and increased TCR diversity, suggesting age selection. A strong correlation was found between observed TCR beta diversity and the percentage of naive T cells measured by flow cytometry. As age increased, observed TCR beta diversity per million T cells dropped in a roughly linear way, and a significant reduction was already evident by age around 41.

To prepare the library, 5' RACE was applied. The data were produced on an Illumina HiSeq 2500. A second PCR of roughly 7 to 11 cycles was run with a J-beta primer mix and a sample-barcoded 5' primer. Each TCR beta cDNA molecule received a unique molecular identifier from a template-switch 5' adaptor carrying 12 random nucleotides. Each sample yielded at least 2.5 million CDR3-containing paired-end reads. First-strand cDNA synthesis was performed from all RNA using the Mint cDNA synthesis kit, with priming by a TRBC-specific oligonucleotide. All cDNA was treated with uracil-DNA glycosylase and then went through a first 18-cycle PCR with the universal primers M1SS and BC2_uni_R. As for the authors' bioinformatics: For normalization, 1 million high-quality reads were randomly selected from each sample, with every read carrying a distinct molecular identifier. Reads sharing molecular identifiers were discarded rather than binned into consensus sequences. MiTCR, run with a Q25 quality threshold and the strictest error-elimination algorithm, handled CDR3 identification, clonotype clustering and error correction. A nonparametric unseen species model with Euler transformation was used to estimate a lower bound on total TCR beta diversity. In-frame beta chains were kept once TCRdb had trimmed the public reads at Q25 with fastp and called clones with MiXCR. Identical CDR3 proteins give one entry, which carries the most common genes and DNA. These V and J calls are TCRdb output, not the study's own analysis. The sample contains approximately 790,000 distinct CDR3 sequences, around 62% of them found a single time. The leading ten clones occupy about 27% of the sample.

Sequenced sample: blood. The V and J segments used are TRBV5-1 and TRBJ1-2; TRBD1 is a possible D gene, resting on 6 matching bases. The sequence came from a man aged 30 to 45 in good health. Read as DNA, the sequence is TGCGCCAACCCCGGGACACCGAAATCTAACTATGGCTACACCTTC. It encodes CANPGTPKSNYGYTF.